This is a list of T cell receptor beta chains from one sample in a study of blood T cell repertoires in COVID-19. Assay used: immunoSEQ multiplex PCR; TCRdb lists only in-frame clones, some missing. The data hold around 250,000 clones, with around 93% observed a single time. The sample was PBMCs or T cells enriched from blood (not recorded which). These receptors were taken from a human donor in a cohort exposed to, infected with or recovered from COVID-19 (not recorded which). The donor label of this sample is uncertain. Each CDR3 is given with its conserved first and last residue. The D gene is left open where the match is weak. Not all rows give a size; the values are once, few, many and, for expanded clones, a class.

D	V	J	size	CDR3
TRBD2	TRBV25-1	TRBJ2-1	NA	CASKGAGGNEQFF
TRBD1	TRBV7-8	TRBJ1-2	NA	CASSSHRNRTGGIGFYGYTF
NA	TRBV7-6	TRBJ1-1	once	CASSLVGGEAFF
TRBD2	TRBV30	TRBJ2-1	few	CAWSHLAGIHEQFF
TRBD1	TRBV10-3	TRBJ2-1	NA	CAISGDRGLYNEQFF
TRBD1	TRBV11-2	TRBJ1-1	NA	CASSPSGTVNTEAFF
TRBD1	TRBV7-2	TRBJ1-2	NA	CASSTDRANYGYTF
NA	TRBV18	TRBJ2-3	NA	CASSPPSQNTDTQYF
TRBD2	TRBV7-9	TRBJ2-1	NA	CASSFLTSGGASEQFF
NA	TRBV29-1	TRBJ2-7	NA	CSVDSPGDYEQYF
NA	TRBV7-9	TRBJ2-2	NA	CASSSIGQTGELFF
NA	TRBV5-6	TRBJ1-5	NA	CASSLRGQPQHF
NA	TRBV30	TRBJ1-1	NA	CAWKGGEDTEAFF
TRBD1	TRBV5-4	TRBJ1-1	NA	CASSSGGVTEAFF
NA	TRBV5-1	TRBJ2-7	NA	CASSLRGGLYTYEQYF
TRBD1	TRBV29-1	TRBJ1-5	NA	CSVGGQGIGQPQHF
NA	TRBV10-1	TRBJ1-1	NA	CASSDWVRGVTEAFF
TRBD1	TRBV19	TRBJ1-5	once	CASGGQGHNQPQHF
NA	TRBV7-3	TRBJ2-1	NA	CASAANRDNEQFF
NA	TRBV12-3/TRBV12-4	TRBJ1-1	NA	CASSFGSHTEAFF
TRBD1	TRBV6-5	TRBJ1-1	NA	CASIHRQGTEAFF
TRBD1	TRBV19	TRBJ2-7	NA	CASSISGQGSAEQYF
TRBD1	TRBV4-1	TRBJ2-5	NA	CASSLGQGVKTQYF
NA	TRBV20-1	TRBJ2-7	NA	CSASSFYEQYF
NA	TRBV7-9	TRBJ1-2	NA	CASSLDGQGYTPNYGYTF
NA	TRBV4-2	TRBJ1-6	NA	CASSQVQGRGVEPLHF
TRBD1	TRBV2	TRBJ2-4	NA	CASRGTGAIAKNIQYF
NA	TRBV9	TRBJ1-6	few	CASSVFSGGGINSPLHF
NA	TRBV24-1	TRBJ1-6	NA	CATSESRENSPLHF
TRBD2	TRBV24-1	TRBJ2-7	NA	CATSDSLTSGMNPYEQYF
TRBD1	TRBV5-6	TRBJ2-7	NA	CASSSGQGTYEQYF
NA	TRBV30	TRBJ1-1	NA	CAWATRTEAFF
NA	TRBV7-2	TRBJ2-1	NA	CASSSFNEQFF
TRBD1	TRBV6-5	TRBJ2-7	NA	CASIKGQGSDEQYF
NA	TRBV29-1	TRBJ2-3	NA	CSVVAWGDTQYF
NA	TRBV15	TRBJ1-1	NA	CATSRDPTGFTEAFF
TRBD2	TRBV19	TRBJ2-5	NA	CASSIPGLAGSGQYF